The 18 T cell receptor beta chains below were found in one sample sequenced in a study of identical twins. One entry per CDR3 protein, called by TCRdb with MiXCR from the 5' RACE reads. The data show about 520,000 distinct CDR3 sequences, roughly a fifth seen once. These same records also appear under a second study, on T cells expressing NK-cell markers.

Source material: CD4+ T cells sorted from blood. The receptors come from a young woman in good health.

This chain links TRBV5-6 with TRBJ1-1; 9 bases are a match to TRBD1. Germline-derived CDR1 and CDR2 are SGHDT and YYEEEE. The V and J ends lost 7 bases and 1 base, in that order; junction bases with no gene match: 5. CDR3 length: 14 amino acids. Written as DNA, the CDR3 is TGTGCCAGCGGCTGGACAGGGGCGAACACTGAAGCTTTCTTT. Translation: CASGWTGANTEAFF.

This clonotype was counted a few times. The rearrangement uses TRBV4-3 and TRBJ2-3; TRBD2 is a possible D gene (6 bases). The V and J ends lost 1 base and 4 bases respectively, with 18 bases between them. The V gene's germline CDR1 is LGHNA and CDR2 YSLEER. The CDR3 totals 17 residues. This CDR3 reads CASSQGYGGVWSDTQYF. The CDR3 DNA reads as TGCGCCAGCAGCCAAGGCTACGGGGGAGTTTGGTCAGATACGCAGTATTTT.

The chain links TRBV20-1 to TRBJ2-1, with TRBD2 matching over 9 bases. The CDR3 covers 15 residues. Germline V gene data show CDR1 as DFQATT and CDR2 as SNEGSKA (reference sequence). V shed 0 bases and J 8 bases; nucleotides not matched to a gene: 8. CDR3 loop: CSARDNGGRAYEQFF. In DNA form, the CDR3 reads TGCAGTGCTAGAGATAACGGCGGGAGGGCCTATGAGCAGTTCTTC.

The table lists this clonotype with a few counts. The chain links TRBV12-5 to TRBJ2-1; 12 nucleotides align to TRBD2. Germline V lookup: CDR1 LGHNT, CDR2 FRNRAP. V gave up 0 bases and J gave up 7 bases; unmatched junction bases: 4. The CDR3 is made up of 16 amino acids. CDR3 in amino acids: CASGLVLTSGGNEQFF. The CDR3 nucleotides are TGTGCTAGTGGTTTGGTACTCACTAGCGGGGGGAATGAGCAGTTCTTC.

The chain employs TRBV10-3 and TRBJ2-1; 10 nucleotides agree with TRBD2. V lost 0 bases to trimming and J lost 0 bases; unmatched junction nucleotides: 11. Germline CDR1 and CDR2: ENHRY and SYGVKD. The CDR3 sequence is 20 residues long. The CDR3 loop is CAISESGTSGATLSYNEQFF. Written as DNA, the CDR3 is TGTGCCATCAGTGAGTCTGGCACTAGCGGGGCCACCCTCTCCTACAATGAGCAGTTCTTC.

At least ten counts were recorded for this clonotype. This chain connects TRBV12-3 or TRBV12-4 to TRBJ1-5, with D maybe TRBD1 (5 bases). The CDR3 is 14 residues long. V was shortened by 6 bases and J by 11 bases, with 20 bases between the two germline ends. The CDR3 DNA is TGTGCCAGCAGCCCTACAGGTTCAGGGTCGGCCCAGCATTTT. It encodes CASSPTGSGSAQHF.

This clonotype came up a few times. This rearrangement joins TRBV5-1 to TRBJ1-1; unclear D gene. Between the trimmed V and J ends, which lost 3 bases and 7 bases, there was a span of 13 bases. Germline CDR1 is SGHRS and CDR2 is YFSETQ. The length of the CDR3 is 13 residues. The CDR3 loop is CASSSPVFGEAFF. CDR3 DNA sequence: TGCGCCAGCAGCTCACCCGTATTCGGTGAAGCTTTCTTT.

J is TRBJ2-1 and V is TRBV19; 10 bases align to TRBD2. Germline assignment: CDR1 LNHDA and CDR2 SQIVND (reference sequence). V shed 3 bases, J shed 4 bases, and the junction held 15 bases outside the gene matches. CDR3 length equals 19 residues. The CDR3 region is CASSMVAGGHGLGYNEQFF. CDR3 nucleotide sequence: TGTGCCAGTAGTATGGTAGCGGGAGGTCACGGATTGGGATACAATGAGCAGTTCTTC.

This clonotype was counted between two and nine times. The chain is built from TRBV7-2 and TRBJ2-1; TRBD2 matches 8 bases. Losses at the gene ends were 1 base for V and 7 bases for J; bases not matched to a gene: 9. The germline CDR1 and CDR2 sequences are SGHTA and FQGNSA. This CDR3 is built from 16 residues. Here the CDR3 DNA reads TGTGCCAGCAGCTTAGAGGGAGCGGGAGTTAGAAATGAGCAGTTCTTC. Translation gives CASSLEGAGVRNEQFF.

The chain combines TRBV29-1 with TRBJ1-2; TRBD1 is a possible D gene (5 bases). The germline V gene encodes CDR1 SQVTM and CDR2 ANQGSEA. Trimming took off 7 bases at V and 4 bases at J, with 16 bases between the two ends. This CDR3 has 13 residues. This chain's CDR3 is CSARREGSYGYTF. The CDR3 DNA reads as TGCAGCGCCCGAAGGGAGGGGAGCTATGGCTACACCTTC.

This clonotype was counted a few times. CDR3 nucleotide sequence: TGCAGTGCTAGACTAGCGGGAGCAGGAGAGCAGTTCTTC. Protein: CSARLAGAGEQFF. The chain joins TRBV20-1 to TRBJ2-1, with 10 nucleotides matching TRBD2. After removal of 2 bases from V and 10 bases from J, the junction contained 5 bases not matched to a gene. The CDR3 runs 13 residues. Germline CDR1 DFQATT, CDR2 SNEGSKA (reference sequence).

The chain joins TRBV12-3 or TRBV12-4 to TRBJ2-7, with D uncertain. Trimming left V 4 bases short and J 2 bases short, with 12 bases between. This CDR3 has 14 residues. In DNA, the CDR3 is TGTGCCAGCAGTTGGACGGCAAATCCCTACGAGCAGTACTTC. This sequence encodes CASSWTANPYEQYF.

This chain joins TRBV11-1 and TRBJ2-1; D is possibly TRBD2 (7 bases). CDR1 is SGHAT and CDR2 is FQDESV in the germline V gene (reference sequence). Trimming took 0 bases from V and 4 from J, leaving 22 bases between them. CDR3 length: 19 residues. The CDR3 loop is CASSLAAQAKGDYYNEQFF. As DNA, the CDR3 is TGTGCCAGCAGCTTAGCGGCCCAGGCAAAGGGGGACTATTACAATGAGCAGTTCTTC.

This clonotype has a single count. This chain links TRBV20-1 with TRBJ1-1, with 8 positions matching TRBD1. The CDR3 contains 15 residues. V lost 5 bases, J lost 5 bases, and 13 bases stayed unmatched. Germline V CDR1 and CDR2: DFQATT, SNEGSKA (reference sequence). CDR3: CSAPGQGARVTEAFF. The DNA for the CDR3 is TGCAGTGCTCCCGGACAGGGCGCAAGAGTAACTGAAGCTTTCTTT.

This clonotype was detected many times. This rearrangement joins TRBV12-3 or TRBV12-4 to TRBJ1-1; possibly TRBD1 for D (5 bases). The V and J ends lost 3 bases and 4 bases respectively, with 15 bases between them. This CDR3 comprises 15 residues. This CDR3 reads CASSFRGGRATEAFF. The CDR3 coding sequence is TGTGCCAGCAGTTTTCGTGGGGGACGCGCCACTGAAGCTTTCTTT.

Only a few counts were recorded for this clonotype. The rearrangement uses TRBV7-2 and TRBJ2-1; 9 nucleotides agree with TRBD2. CDR3 size: 16 residues. Germline values: CDR1 SGHTA, CDR2 FQGNSA. Trimming removed 5 bases from V and 9 bases from J; junction bases left unmatched: 14. In DNA form, the CDR3 reads TGTGCCAGCAGCCTCCGGATAGCGGGAGAGGGGGGTGAGCAGTTCTTC. It yields the protein CASSLRIAGEGGEQFF. Full variable domain (missing parts from reference TRBV7-2 and TRBJ2-1): GAGVSQSPSNKVTEKGKDVELRCDPISGHTALYWYRQSLGQGLEFLIYFQGNSAPDKSGLPSDRFSAERTGGSVSTLTIQRTQQEDSAVYLCASSLRIAGEGGEQFFGPGTRLTVL.

This clonotype was counted only a few times. V usage is TRBV6-1 and J usage is TRBJ1-2; no reliable D call. V was pared by 7 bases and J by 6 bases, with 15 bases between. The CDR3 totals 13 residues. Germline CDR1 reads MNHNS; CDR2 reads SASEGT. CDR3 in DNA: TGTGCCAGCACCTGGGCGGGGAGGGATGGCTACACCTTC. This sequence encodes CASTWAGRDGYTF.

This chain joins TRBV20-1 and TRBJ2-1; D call uncertain. The CDR3 spans 15 residues. Trimming took off 3 bases at V and 0 bases at J, with 12 bases between the two ends. From germline, CDR1 is DFQATT and CDR2 SNEGSKA (reference sequence). The CDR3 spells CSASLNRLSYNEQFF. In nucleotides, the CDR3 is TGCAGTGCTAGTCTAAACCGGCTCTCCTACAATGAGCAGTTCTTC.